This T cell receptor (beta chain) was sequenced in a study of cytotoxic CD8 clonotypes in ibrutinib-treated CLL. Clones were sequenced by immunoSEQ multiplex PCR, and TCRdb holds only the in-frame ones, with some missing. This sample yields about 200,000 clones, of which approximately 72% are seen a single time; roughly an eighth belongs to the top ten. Points on this clone: The antigen remains undetermined.

Study observations and caveats: Before falling back toward baseline at progression, clonality had risen at the time of ibrutinib response.

This clonotype originated in a human donor with chronic lymphocytic leukemia. Sequencing used PBMCs, obtained after 24 months of ibrutinib treatment.

CDR3: CASSLRGSGITDTQYF. CDR3 nucleotide sequence: TGTGCCAGCAGCTTGAGGGGTAGCGGGATCACAGATACGCAGTATTTT. The chain uses TRBV5-4 and TRBJ2-3; 8 bases line up with TRBD2. The CDR3 has 16 residues. Trimming removed 1 base from V and 2 bases from J; junction bases left unmatched: 6. Germline V gene lookup returns CDR1 SGHNT and CDR2 YYREEE (reference sequence). Together with reference TRBV5-4 and TRBJ2-3, the CDR3 gives the full variable domain: ETGVTQSPTHLIKTRGQQVTLRCSSQSGHNTVSWYQQALGQGPQFIFQYYREEENGRGNFPPRFSGLQFPNYSSELNVNALELDDSALYLCASSLRGSGITDTQYFGPGTRLTVL.